Sequencing of this TCR beta chain was carried out in a study of CD8+CD57+ T cells in acquired aplastic anemia (dated by TCRdb to 2017 to 2018). For context, the study as a whole: On average, sorted CD4+ and CD8+ cells yielded 3.2 ug of extracted DNA, with a range of about 0.17 to 27.4 ug. A CD8+CD57+ expansion meant a frequency higher than the mean frequency seen in healthy subjects. General conclusions and limits of the study: Although around 30 CD8+ CDR3 sequences were shared by patients and controls, these sequences appeared highly expressed in patients and within the immunodominant clones of patients. CD8+ Simpson's diversity did not differ significantly between patients and healthy controls (P=0.060).

Expansion of CD8+CD57+ cells had been shown by flow cytometry in the patients chosen for sequencing. Every patient had severe acquired aplastic anemia, diagnosed using the International Study of Aplastic Anemia and Agranulocytosis and Camitta criteria. Patients had received no therapy at the time of blood sampling. In the study, sorted CD4+ and CD8+ blood T cells from patients with severe aplastic anemia and from healthy subjects underwent deep sequencing of TCR repertoires. Patients were enrolled in the USA under clinicaltrials.gov protocols 00001620, 01623167, 00001397, 00071045, 00081523 and 00961064. Ficoll-Paque density gradient centrifugation was used to isolate peripheral blood mononuclear cells. Before DNA extraction, CD4+ and CD8+ T cells were sorted with FACS or magnetic beads. Genomic DNA served as template for TCR beta VDJ combination and CDR3 sequence profiling. An Illumina HiSeq 2000 was the platform used for TCR repertoire sequencing. The published analysis was carried out like this. Repertoire assessment relied on Simpson's diversity index, CDR3 size and DJ length profiles, and TRBV/TRBJ rearrangement plots. Whichever DNA sequence was most abundant in the deep sequencing data was defined as the immunodominant clone. CDR3 amino acid sequences were screened for sharing across subjects and compared with published repertoires and the VDJdb database. TCRdb's own reprocessing of the public reads used fastp at Q25 and MiXCR and kept productive beta chains. Each entry merges the rows of one CDR3 protein and shows their most common DNA and genes. These V and J calls are TCRdb output, not the study's own analysis. The sample table records about 150,000 distinct CDR3 sequences; 52% of these occur just once. 10% to 15% of the sample comes from the top ten.

Details on this clonotype: Its antigen has not been determined. Nothing much larger sits one base from this clone, and base qualities are not available.

V is shortened by 9 bases, J by 2 bases, and the region joining them spans 20 bases. CDR1 and CDR2, looked up from the germline V gene, are SGHTA and FQGTGA. The CDR3 has 15 amino acids, counting the end cysteine and phenylalanine. The read is trimmed to its CDR3 DNA, 45 bases read in frame from base 1. The chain is encoded by TRBV7-3 joined to TRBJ2-7, with the D gene call left open. The receptor was derived from a human donor with aplastic anemia. Material: sorted CD4+, CD8+, or CD8+CD57+ T cells (not recorded which) from PBMCs. The DNA sequence is as follows: TGTGCCAGGAACCGTTGGCTACCCGCAACCTACGAGCAGTACTTC. This is translated as CARNRWLPATYEQYF.